The 10 T cell receptor beta chains below all came from one sample that was sequenced in a study of CD8 T cells in Susac syndrome (dated by TCRdb to 2018 to 2020). The method behind the library was the immunoSEQ multiplex PCR assay. RNA was extracted using the RNeasy kit, and about 0.5 to 1 microgram was reverse transcribed with random hexamers. TCRdb redid the processing of the public reads, applying fastp at Q25 and MiXCR, and retained in-frame beta chains. Every distinct CDR3 protein forms one entry, paired with its most common genes and DNA. The sample table contains around 230,000 distinct CDR3 sequences; only one count was recorded for 95% of them. The top ten clonotypes cover 0.085% to 0.1% of the sample. Sequenced input: CD4+ T cells from PBMCs. These TCRs come from a human donor with multiple sclerosis.

The chain uses TRBV9 and TRBJ2-7; 12 positions match TRBD2. CDR1 is SGDLS, CDR2 YYNGEE, per germline. This CDR3 comprises 18 residues. The junction had 15 bases not matched to a gene; V was cut back by 2 bases and J by 6 bases. CDR3 nucleotides: TGTGCCAGCAGCGTCGGTTCCCTCACTAGCGGGGGGACCGGCGAGCAGTACTTC. It is translated as CASSVGSLTSGGTGEQYF.

The genes are TRBV30 and TRBJ1-4; the D gene is possibly TRBD1 (6 bases). This CDR3 is 13 amino acids long. The V end was cut by 1 base, the J end by 10 bases, with 13 bases between. The V gene's germline CDR1 is GTSNPN and CDR2 SVGIG (reference sequence). CDR3 sequence: CAWSGRGYGKLFF. The CDR3 nucleotides are TGTGCCTGGAGTGGCAGGGGTTACGGAAAACTGTTTTTT.

The rearrangement joins TRBV15 to TRBJ1-1, with 9 bases aligning to TRBD1. V gave up 3 bases and J gave up 5 bases; unmatched junction bases: 10. The CDR3 extends over 16 amino acids. Germline CDR1 is LNHNV and CDR2 is YYDKDF (reference sequence). CDR3 residues: CATSREQGAVGTEAFF. The CDR3 coding sequence is TGTGCCACCAGCAGGGAACAGGGGGCGGTTGGAACTGAAGCTTTCTTT. Based on the CDR3 plus reference TRBV15 and TRBJ1-1, the full variable domain is DAMVIQNPRYQVTQFGKPVTLSCSQTLNHNVMYWYQQKSSQAPKLLFHYYDKDFNNEADTPDNFQSRRPNTSFCFLDIRSPGLGDTAMYLCATSREQGAVGTEAFFGQGTRLTVV.

On this clonotype: An end of the junction does not agree with germline; a read error may underlie this. This rearrangement joins TRBV20-1 to TRBJ1-1; D call uncertain. Germline V CDR1 and CDR2: DFQATT, SNEGSKA (reference sequence). The CDR3 has 14 amino acids. The CDR3 DNA sequence: TGCAGTGCTAGAGATCTCGGCAGGAACGCTGAAGTTTTCTTT. This codes for CSARDLGRNAEVFF.

The chain employs TRBV3-1 and TRBJ2-1; D might be TRBD2 (5 bases). V lost 3 bases, J lost 8 bases, and 20 bases lay in between. Germline V gene sequence: CDR1 LGHDT, CDR2 YNNKEL (reference sequence). The CDR3 spans 16 residues. The DNA of the CDR3 is TGTGCCAGCAGCCACGCAACCGGGATCATGGTCCATGAGCAGTTCTTC. Translated, it gives CASSHATGIMVHEQFF.

This chain's CDR3 is CASGDSWNSGNTIYF. The DNA for the CDR3 is TGTGCCAGTGGGGACAGCTGGAACTCTGGAAACACCATATATTTT. The chain joins TRBV12-3 or TRBV12-4 to TRBJ1-3; TRBD1 aligns across 7 bases. CDR3 length equals 15 residues. The ends lost 9 bases at V and 0 bases at J; junction bases unmatched: 8.

The chain combines TRBV12-3 or TRBV12-4 with TRBJ1-6, with a tentative D call TRBD1 (5 bases). Trimming took 3 bases from V and 5 from J, leaving 17 bases between them. The CDR3 is 17 residues long. As DNA, the CDR3 is TGTGCCAGCAGTTTTGGGTTAGGGGTGCCCAATAATTCACCCCTCCACTTT. Translating it yields CASSFGLGVPNNSPLHF.

The J gene is TRBJ1-5, the V gene TRBV25-1, with a possible D match to TRBD1 (6 bases). This CDR3 comprises 12 residues. V lost 1 base and J lost 10, with 8 bases in between. CDR1 is MGHDK and CDR2 is SYGVNS in the germline V gene. CDR3 sequence: CASSEWGQPQHF. The CDR3 coding sequence is TGTGCCAGCAGTGAATGGGGACAACCCCAGCATTTT.

This chain uses TRBV29-1 with TRBJ1-1; possibly TRBD1 for D (5 bases). Germline CDR1 SQVTM, CDR2 ANQGSEA. V shed 3 bases and J shed 3 bases, with 17 bases lying between them. This CDR3 has 15 amino acids. CDR3 DNA: TGCAGCGTTGACGTCAGGGCCCGACTGGACACTGAAGCTTTCTTT. Translated: CSVDVRARLDTEAFF.

The chain uses TRBV12-3 or TRBV12-4 and TRBJ2-6; D unresolved. This CDR3 has 15 amino acids. Trimming took 7 bases from V and 2 from J, leaving 12 bases between them. The CDR3 DNA reads TGTGCCAGCACCGCTCCTAGGACTGGGGCCAACGTCCTGACTTTC. The encoded protein is CASTAPRTGANVLTF.